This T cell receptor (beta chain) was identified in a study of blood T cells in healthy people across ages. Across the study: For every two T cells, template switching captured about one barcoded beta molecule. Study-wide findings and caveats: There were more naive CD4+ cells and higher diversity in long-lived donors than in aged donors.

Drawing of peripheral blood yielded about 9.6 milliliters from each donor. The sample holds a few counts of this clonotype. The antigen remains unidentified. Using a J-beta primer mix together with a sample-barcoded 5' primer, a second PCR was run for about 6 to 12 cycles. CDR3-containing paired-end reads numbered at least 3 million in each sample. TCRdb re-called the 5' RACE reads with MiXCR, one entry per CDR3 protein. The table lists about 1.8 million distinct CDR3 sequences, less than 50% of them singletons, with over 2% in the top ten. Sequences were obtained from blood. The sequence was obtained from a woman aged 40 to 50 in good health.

The DNA for the CDR3 is TGCAGTGCTAGAGATCTGATGAACACTGAAGCTTTCTTT. Amino acids: CSARDLMNTEAFF. The chain joins TRBV20-1 to TRBJ1-1, with D unresolved. The ends were cut back, 0 bases at V and 0 bases at J, with 5 bases in the middle. Germline V lookup: CDR1 DFQATT, CDR2 SNEGSKA (reference sequence). This CDR3 has 13 residues.